Presented here are 5 T cell receptor beta chains from one specimen sequenced in a study of blood T cell repertoires in COVID-19. This table comes from immunoSEQ multiplex PCR, and its TCRdb copy is limited to in-frame clones, with some not included. In the table there are approximately 380,000 clones, 85% of which are singletons. Material: peripheral blood. The receptors derive from a woman younger than 35 with acute or convalescent COVID-19.

CDR3 amino acids: CASSYSRGGLYEQYF. The CDR3 DNA sequence: TGTGCCAGCAGTTACTCGAGGGGGGGACTCTACGAGCAGTACTTC. The chain joins TRBV6-2 or TRBV6-3 to TRBJ2-7; tentative D call: TRBD2 (7 bases). Germline-derived CDR1 and CDR2 are MNHEY and SVGEGT. The CDR3 length is 15 residues. The V end was cut by 0 bases, the J end by 3 bases, with 12 bases between.

The rearrangement uses TRBV3-1 (or the pseudogene TRBV3-2) and TRBJ2-5, with TRBD1 matching 10 bases. V gave up 6 bases and J gave up 4 bases; unmatched junction bases: 2. The CDR3 has 13 amino acids. Looked up from germline, CDR1 is LGHDT and CDR2 is YNNKEL (reference sequence). The CDR3 here is CASSRTGGETQYF. In DNA form, the CDR3 reads TGTGCCAGCAGTCGGACAGGGGGAGAGACCCAGTACTTC.

The chain recombines TRBV28 with TRBJ2-3; D perhaps matches TRBD1 (5 bases). CDR3 length: 15 residues. Germline V lookup: CDR1 MDHEN, CDR2 SYDVKM. Deletions cut 10 bases from V and 2 bases from J, with 19 bases between. The CDR3 reads CATQLSRTFTDTQYF. The CDR3 DNA follows: TGTGCCACCCAGTTGAGCCGGACATTCACAGATACGCAGTATTTT.

CDR3 loop: CASSPDNGYGYTF. Written as DNA, the CDR3 is TGTGCCAGCAGTCCGGACAACGGCTATGGCTACACCTTC. The chain couples TRBV2 to TRBJ1-2; weak D call: TRBD1 (5 bases). Germline lookup yields CDR1 SNHLY and CDR2 FYNNEI. This CDR3 is 13 amino acids long. The V and J ends lost 5 bases and 4 bases respectively, with 11 bases between them.

CDR3 in amino acids: CASTQAGANVLTF. The CDR3 DNA is TGTGCCAGCACTCAGGCTGGGGCCAACGTCCTGACTTTC. V gene TRBV14 combines with J gene TRBJ2-6; unclear D gene. Germline CDR1 SGHDN, CDR2 FVKESK. Trimming pared 7 bases from V and 2 bases from J, leaving 6 bases between. This CDR3 region has 13 residues.